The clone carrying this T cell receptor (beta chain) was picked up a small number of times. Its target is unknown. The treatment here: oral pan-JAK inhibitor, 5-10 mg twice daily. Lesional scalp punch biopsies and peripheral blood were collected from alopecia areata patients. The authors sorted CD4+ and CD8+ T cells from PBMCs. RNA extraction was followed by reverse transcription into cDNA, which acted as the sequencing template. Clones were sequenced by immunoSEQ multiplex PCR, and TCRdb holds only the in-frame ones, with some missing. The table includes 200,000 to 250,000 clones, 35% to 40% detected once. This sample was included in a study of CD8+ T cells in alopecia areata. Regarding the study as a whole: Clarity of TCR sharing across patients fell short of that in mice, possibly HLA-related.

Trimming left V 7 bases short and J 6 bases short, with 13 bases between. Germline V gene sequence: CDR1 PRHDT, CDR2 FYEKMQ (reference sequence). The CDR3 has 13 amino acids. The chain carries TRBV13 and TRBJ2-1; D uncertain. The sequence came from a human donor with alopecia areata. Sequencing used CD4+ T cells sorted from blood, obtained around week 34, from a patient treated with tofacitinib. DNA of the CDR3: TGTGCCAGCACCCTCGTATGGAGCAATGAGCAGTTCTTC. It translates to CASTLVWSNEQFF.